The TCR beta chain described here comes from a study of T cells in Graves' hyperthyroidism and ophthalmopathy. As to this clonotype: Likely a read error: the CDR3 ends without its conserved phenylalanine or tryptophan.

Regions amplified from RNA transcripts were the TCR beta CDR3 regions. In the first-round RT-PCR of the TCR CDR3, the HTBI primer set was used. TCRdb re-called the multiplex PCR reads through MiXCR, storing one row per CDR3 protein. Here the sample spans around 56,000 distinct CDR3 sequences, 49% being singletons. Reasons for excluding patients were uncontrolled infection, other autoimmune disease, pregnancy or lactation. Used for diagnoses were clinical symptoms, serum thyroxine and TRAb, thyroid ultrasound and orbital computed tomography. PBMCs came from around 9.7 ml fresh peripheral blood. The CDR3 totals 14 residues. Per germline, CDR1 MNHEY and CDR2 SVGEGT.

This chain joins TRBV6-2 or TRBV6-3 and TRBJ1-5; D call uncertain. This TCR was sampled from a woman under 40 with Graves' ophthalmopathy. The sequenced sample was blood. The CDR3 sequence is CASSYLTSNRPQHS. In DNA form, the CDR3 reads TGTGCCAGCAGTTACTTGACGTCCAATCGGCCCCAGCATTCT.